This TCR beta chain emerged from a study of T cells expressing NK-cell markers. Study details: Of eight sequenced donors, seven were HCMV-seropositive and one HCMV-seronegative.

Study conclusions and caveats: Uncertainty persisted over the HCMV specificity of expanded NKG2C+ T cell clones. About 6 donors had dominant NKG2C+ clonotypes that comprised about 1.0-7.5% of their CD8+ T cells.

TCRdb reanalyzed the 5' RACE reads, giving one entry per CDR3 protein sequence and no DNA. Its listing shows roughly 390,000 distinct CDR3 sequences. From germline, CDR1 is LGHDT and CDR2 YNNKEL (reference sequence). CDR3 length: 14 residues. As regards this clonotype: What it recognizes is unknown.

This TCR was sampled from a man aged 18-75 years in good health. V is TRBV3-1 and J is TRBJ2-5; TCRdb indicates TRBD1, and absent DNA this call remains unverified. Sample: blood T cells: a sorted CD56 or NKG2C T cell subset, CD4+ or CD8+ T cells, or bulk PBMC T cells (not recorded which). CDR3 sequence: CASSPWTGRETQYF.